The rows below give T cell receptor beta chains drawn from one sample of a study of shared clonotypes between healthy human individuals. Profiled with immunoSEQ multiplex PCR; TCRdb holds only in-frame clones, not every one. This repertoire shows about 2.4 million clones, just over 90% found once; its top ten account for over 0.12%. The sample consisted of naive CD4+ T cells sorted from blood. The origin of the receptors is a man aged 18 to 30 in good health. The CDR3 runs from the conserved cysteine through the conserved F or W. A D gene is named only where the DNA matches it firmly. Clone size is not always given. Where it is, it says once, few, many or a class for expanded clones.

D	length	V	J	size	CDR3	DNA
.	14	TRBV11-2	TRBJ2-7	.	CASSLDLGVVEQYF	TGTGCCAGCAGCTTAGATTTAGGGGTCGTCGAGCAGTACTTC
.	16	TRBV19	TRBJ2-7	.	CASSIRRGGKSYEQYF	TGTGCCAGTAGTATCCGCAGGGGAGGAAAGTCCTACGAGCAGTACTTC
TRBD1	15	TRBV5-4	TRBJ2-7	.	CASTEGQGVLYEQYF	TGTGCCAGCACCGAGGGACAGGGGGTACTCTACGAGCAGTACTTC
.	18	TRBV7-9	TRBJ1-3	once	CASSLVVLSDMVGNTIYF	TGTGCCAGCAGCTTAGTGGTTTTGTCGGACATGGTGGGAAACACCATATATTTT
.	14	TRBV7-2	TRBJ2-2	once	CASSLATIPGELFF	TGTGCCAGCAGTCTCGCCACCATTCCCGGGGAGCTGTTTTTT
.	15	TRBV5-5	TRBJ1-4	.	CASSLSTGPNEKLFF	TGTGCCAGCAGCTTGTCGACAGGCCCCAATGAAAAACTGTTTTTT
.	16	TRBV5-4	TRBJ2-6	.	CASSLQHLSGANVLTF	TGTGCCAGCAGCTTGCAACACCTCTCTGGGGCCAACGTCCTGACTTTC
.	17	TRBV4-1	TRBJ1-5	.	CASSQGGLPDSNQPQHF	TGCGCCAGCAGCCAAGGGGGCCTTCCCGATAGCAATCAGCCCCAGCATTTT
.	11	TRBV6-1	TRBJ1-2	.	CASSGNNGYTF	TGTGCCAGCAGTGGGAATAATGGCTACACCTTC
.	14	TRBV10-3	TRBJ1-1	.	CAISVDNRGTEAFF	TGTGCCATCAGTGTAGACAATCGGGGCACTGAAGCTTTCTTT
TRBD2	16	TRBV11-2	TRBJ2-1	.	CASSLDGGGSYNEQFF	TGTGCCAGCAGCTTAGACGGGGGGGGCTCCTACAATGAGCAGTTCTTC
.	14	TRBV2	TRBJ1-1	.	CASKPRDGNTEAFF	TGTGCCAGCAAACCCCGGGACGGCAACACTGAAGCTTTCTTT
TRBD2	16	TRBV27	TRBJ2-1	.	CATGQGAGNSYNEQFF	TGTGCCACCGGTCAGGGAGCGGGAAACTCCTACAATGAGCAGTTCTTC
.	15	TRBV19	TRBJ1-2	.	CATLTPGAPAGGYTF	TGTGCCACCCTGACCCCAGGGGCACCAGCGGGTGGCTACACCTTC
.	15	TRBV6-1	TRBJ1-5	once	CASSGSGALREPQHF	TGTGCCAGCAGTGGCTCGGGGGCCCTCCGGGAGCCCCAGCATTTT
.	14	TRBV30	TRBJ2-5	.	CAWSVRRQKETQYF	TGTGCCTGGAGTGTACGGAGACAGAAAGAGACCCAGTACTTC
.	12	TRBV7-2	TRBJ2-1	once	CASSPSHNEQFF	TGTGCCAGCAGCCCTTCCCACAATGAGCAGTTCTTC
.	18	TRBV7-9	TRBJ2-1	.	CASSLPKWGESSYNEQFF	TGTGCCAGCAGCTTACCTAAGTGGGGGGAAAGCTCCTACAATGAGCAGTTCTTC
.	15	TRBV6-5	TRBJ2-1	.	CASSYETASYNEQFF	TGTGCCAGCAGTTACGAGACAGCGAGCTACAATGAGCAGTTCTTC
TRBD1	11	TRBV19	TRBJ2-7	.	CATGTAYEQYF	TGTGCCACTGGGACAGCCTACGAGCAGTACTTC
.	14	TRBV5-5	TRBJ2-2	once	CASSLVAGSGELFF	TGTGCCAGCAGCTTGGTCGCCGGGTCCGGGGAGCTGTTTTTT
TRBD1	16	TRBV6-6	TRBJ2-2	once	CASSPGQGGVTGELFF	TGTGCCAGCAGCCCTGGACAGGGGGGAGTTACCGGGGAGCTGTTTTTT
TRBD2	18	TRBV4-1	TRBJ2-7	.	CASSPLQWTSGSPYEQYF	TGCGCCAGCAGCCCCCTCCAATGGACTAGCGGGAGTCCCTACGAGCAGTACTTC
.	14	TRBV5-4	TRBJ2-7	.	CASSSQGFSYEQYF	TGTGCCAGCAGCTCGCAGGGTTTCTCCTACGAGCAGTACTTC
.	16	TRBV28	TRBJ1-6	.	CASSKQEGSYNSPLHF	TGTGCCAGCAGTAAACAGGAAGGCTCCTATAATTCACCCCTCCACTTT
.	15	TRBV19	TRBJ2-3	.	CASSIGKGQGDTQYF	TGTGCCAGTAGTATTGGTAAGGGCCAGGGAGATACGCAGTATTTT
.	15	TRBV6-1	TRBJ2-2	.	CASRIGGPITGELFF	TGTGCCAGCAGGATTGGGGGGCCAATCACCGGGGAGCTGTTTTTT
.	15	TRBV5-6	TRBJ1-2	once	CASREEGALNYGYTF	TGTGCCAGCAGAGAAGAAGGGGCTTTGAACTATGGCTACACCTTC
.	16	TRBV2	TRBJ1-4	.	CASSQDRVSTNEKLFF	TGTGCCAGCAGTCAAGACAGAGTTTCAACTAATGAAAAACTGTTTTTT
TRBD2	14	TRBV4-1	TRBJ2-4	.	CASSQAGTTGVQYF	TGCGCCAGCAGCCAAGCCGGGACTACCGGGGTTCAGTACTTC
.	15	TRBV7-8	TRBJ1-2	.	CASSLRGGLDYGYTF	TGTGCCAGCAGCTTACGGGGGGGACTTGACTATGGCTACACCTTC
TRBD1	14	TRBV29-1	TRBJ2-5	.	CSVYNRGRRETQYF	TGCAGCGTTTATAATAGGGGGCGCCGTGAGACCCAGTACTTC